This T cell receptor beta chain was captured by sequencing in a study of cytomegalovirus exposure and HLA in healthy donors (dated by TCRdb to about 2017). Background for the entire study: An earlier analysis of about 560 of the donors reported 276 Gb of sequence data and 100 million to 120 million unique TCR beta sequences obtained from about 170 million T cells. Roughly 300 gigabases of sequencing data and approximately 85 million unique TCR sequences were included in an early release covering several hundred HLA-typed donors. Of the roughly 400 genotyped donors, about 80% fell in the genetic ancestry cluster associated with self-reported Caucasian donors. The study aimed to test whether cataloging public T cell receptors could reveal signatures of past pathogen exposure. Using immunosequencing, the study profiled T cell repertoires from about 650 subjects and related those repertoires to cytomegalovirus serostatus. Besides the first cohort of 666 subjects, a separate validation cohort made up of around 120 different subjects was used. High-throughput TCR immunosequencing, statistical association of individual TCRs with disease status, and machine learning were combined to predict cytomegalovirus infection status. A later analysis re-analyzed previously published TCR beta repertoires from 550 to 700 donors and added high-resolution HLA genotyping to study TCR occurrence patterns. In the later analysis, no new phenotypic data were used to find candidate immune exposures; instead, reliance was placed on TCR beta sequences and their occurrence across donors. An earlier analysis of 587 of the donors used high-throughput TCR beta sequencing to judge whether each TCR beta V gene segment behaved as functional or pseudogenic. Donor age, sex, ethnicity and CMV serostatus were compiled alongside the repertoire data. A later genetic analysis used genome-wide SNP genotypes for about 60% of the roughly 700 donors, treating that subset as a discovery cohort. All discovery cohort repertoires had been generated using a single sequencing platform. Both class I and class II loci were covered by HLA typing, at four-digit resolution. Typing coverage varied by locus: roughly 620-630 donors for A, B, C, DRB1 and DQB1; some 520 for DQA1; some 610 for DPA1; fewer than 480 for DPB1. Roughly 5 DR-DQ haplotypes were handled as single units for association and clustering, since linkage in the cohort was strong. On average, approximately 250,000 unique TCR beta nucleotide sequences were sequenced per donor among some 430 genotyped donors of the cohort, with 15% to 20% of those sequences being non-productive. Study-level results and caveats: According to the authors, the approach could potentially be generalized to other disease states and immunological phenotypes. Compared with the approximately 710-donor mean, donors in an Asian-associated ancestry cluster had fewer N-insertions in productive TCRs, according to a later genetic analysis. Strong co-occurrence of HLA alleles, especially DR and DQ, made assigning TCR associations to individual alleles difficult. A cluster of highly shared sequence variants was judged likely to represent a technical artifact of the sequencing pipeline. In the study, roughly 160 TCR beta chains were listed as associated with cytomegalovirus. CMV serostatus was the only immune exposure information available for the cohort. Cytomegalovirus status was reported to be diagnosed by the classifier with high specificity and sensitivity in both the original and validation cohorts. In a later genetic analysis, a missense DCLRE1C variant was associated with V-gene and J-gene trimming of TCR beta chains, and the association was replicated in an independent cohort. Because some donors lacked HLA typing at each locus, the association tests relied only on the typed subset. Specific HLA alleles were associated with about 17,000 TCR beta sequences at a false discovery rate of 0.05 in a later analysis. A later analysis found that most CMV-associated TCR beta chains appeared HLA-restricted, with HLA associations seemingly driven largely by CMV exposure. An earlier analysis of around 600 of the donors showed that most TCR beta V segments appeared in productive rearrangements either about 87% or about 30% of the time, which broadly matched IMGT annotations. Because counts were too low, around 18 rarely observed V segments, including chromosome 9 orphons, were left out of the earlier analysis of several hundred of the donors. A further reported finding was that TCR beta sequences accurately predicted the HLA-A and HLA-B alleles for most subjects in the first cohort. In vitro tests confirmed that a few of the cytomegalovirus-associated TCR beta chains recognize cytomegalovirus antigens. In a later analysis, HLA-associated TCR beta chains showed more clonal expansion and lower generation probabilities than non-associated chains that were equally common. According to a later analysis, TCR association rates differed among HLA loci, with DRB1 alleles showing the most associated TCRs and HLA-C alleles showing the fewest. In a later analysis, several top co-occurrence clusters were reported to appear linked to parvovirus B19, influenza, CMV and Epstein-Barr virus. Most TCR sequences were seen in very few donors, while some public TCRs were found in many individuals. Roughly uniform sequencing depth across donors was assumed in presence/absence analyses, although this assumption may not hold. In this cohort, only TCR beta chains were sequenced, and detectable features were limited by the absence of alpha or paired-chain data. Correlated functional status among segregating V segments might be attributable to linkage disequilibrium, but an unknown experimental factor could not be ruled out.

Library preparation was by the immunoSEQ multiplex PCR assay. For the multiplex PCR, a mixture combining 60 forward primers for TCR Vbeta segments and 13 reverse primers for TCR Jbeta segments was used. The CDR3 region of rearranged TCR beta genes was amplified from genomic DNA with a multiplex PCR assay. The Illumina HiSeq System was used to sequence the amplified TCR beta libraries as 87-base-pair reads. For the original study's pipeline: A later analysis tallied roughly 76 million unique TCR beta chains across the 666 repertoires, and 10 million to 11 million of those chains were shared by two or more donors. Raw reads were error-corrected and collapsed into unique sequences by a nearest-neighbor algorithm in which closely related sequences were merged to remove PCR and sequencing errors. Alignment of CDR3 sequences to IMGT reference sequences was used to assign V, D and J gene segments. For a sequence to be retained, a match of at least six nucleotides to both a V gene segment and a J gene segment was required. A rearrangement was called productive if the CDR3 had no stop codons and remained in frame with V and J, and every other rearrangement was called non-productive. Following IMGT convention, CDR3 was defined as the stretch from the second conserved V-encoded cysteine to the conserved J-encoded phenylalanine. Sequences without an unambiguous match to a single V gene segment were excluded from the earlier analysis of approximately 600 of the donors. In an earlier analysis of some 590 of the donors, a V segment was called functional when productive rearrangements were above 56.7%, and segregating when the standard deviation between donors exceeded 5%. A statistical classification framework was developed to diagnose cytomegalovirus status using the catalog of TCR beta chain sequences. V and J gene assignment, in a later analysis, came from comparing TCR nucleotide sequences with IMGT/GENE-DB human TR gene sequences. The TCRdist pipeline was used in a later analysis to assign CDR3 sequences and most-parsimonious VDJ recombination scenarios. In a later analysis, each TCR beta chain was defined by its CDR3 amino acid sequence together with its V-gene family, and reads without a unique V-gene family were excluded. In a later analysis, around 650 highly shared, low-generation-probability nucleotide sequences were removed to address suspected cross-contamination and a sequencing artifact. In a later analysis, a clonal expansion index was calculated for each public chain from normalized within-repertoire ranks of inferred template counts. A later analysis computed generation probabilities with a VDJ recombination model fitted to out-of-frame rearrangements, and checked the results against IGoR. In a later analysis, hypergeometric tests were used to score TCR-TCR, TCR-HLA and TCR-CMV co-occurrence, with a repertoire-size bias correction applied to TCR pairs. To estimate false discovery rates, a later analysis permuted the HLA or CMV assignments 20 times. In a later analysis, co-occurring TCRs were grouped using DBSCAN, with TCRdist sequence similarity added in when clustering inside HLA-allele-positive subsets. Repertoires with fewer than 30,000 or more than 120,000 public chains were left out of co-occurrence clustering, as were roughly five repertoires with anomalous nucleotide sharing. In its TCRdb copy, this immuneACCESS table keeps in-frame sequences only and misses some clones. Where compared with another copy, unresolved V genes explain less than half of these, and the others have no known cause. That table gives V, J and clone size, and the DNA gave D and trimming. The sample profile shows about 83,000 clones; 81% of them were found once. The ten largest clones take up under 2% of the sample.

This clone was seen only a few times. Its antigen target is currently unknown. Base qualities were left out, and no much larger clone turns up one base away. The cohort consisted of fewer than 700 healthy bone marrow donors. Cohort members were all nominally healthy when sampled, although unrecorded immune exposures were likely present. The donor was CMV seronegative and belonged to the group of around 350 seronegative cohort members. A peripheral blood sample was provided by each donor, and peripheral blood mononuclear cells were used for TCR beta sequencing. The Qiagen DNeasy Blood Extraction Kit was used to extract genomic DNA from the blood cell samples. Material for sequencing was PBMCs. The receptor was isolated from a young woman in good health and CMV-seronegative.

The DNA sequence is TGCGCCAGCCGGACAGGGATAGGGGTGTACACTGAAGCTTTCTTT. Its coded protein is CASRTGIGVYTEAFF. Recombination linked TRBV5-1 to TRBJ1-1; 8 junctional bases match TRBD1. CDR1 SGHRS and CDR2 YFSETQ are derived from the germline V gene. Reading from cysteine to phenylalanine, the CDR3 counts 15 amino acids. Just the 45-base CDR3 DNA is kept, in frame starting at base 1. Here V drops 7 bases and J drops 3 bases, and the junction holds 11 bases not matched to any gene.